The 11 T cell receptor beta chains below come from one sample, sequenced in a study of blood T cell repertoires in COVID-19 (dated by TCRdb to 2020 to 2021). Receptor libraries were prepared by the immunoSEQ multiplex PCR assay. In TCRdb, the immuneACCESS table is reduced to in-frame sequences with V and J assigned. These tables do not hold every clone; where another copy was compared, an unresolved V gene accounts for under half, and the others remain unexplained. For this sample the table gives 250,000 to 300,000 clones, of which just over 90% were detected only once. 2% to 2.5% of the sample belongs to the ten largest clones. Sequencing was done on a sample of peripheral blood. These receptors came from a woman aged 30 to 39 with COVID-19, enrolled during active disease.

CDR3 DNA: TGTGCCAGCAGGGAGGGTACTAACACCGGGGAGCTGTTTTTT. Its translation is CASREGTNTGELFF. The chain has TRBV5-4 and TRBJ2-2; D possibly corresponds to TRBD2 (6 bases). Germline V CDR1 and CDR2: SGHNT, YYREEE (reference sequence). The germline V and J ends were trimmed by 5 bases and 2 bases, with 10 bases remaining between them. The CDR3 runs 14 residues.

This clone has a handful of counts. The chain is built from TRBV6-1 and TRBJ2-1, with D possibly TRBD1 on 6 matching bases. This CDR3 is 15 amino acids long. Per the germline V gene, CDR1 is MNHNS and CDR2 is SASEGT. V lost 2 bases and J lost 3, with 11 bases in between. The CDR3 nucleotides read TGTGCCAGCAGTGAACAGGGGAGACTCTACAATGAGCAGTTCTTC. Residues: CASSEQGRLYNEQFF.

The V call is TRBV9, the J call TRBJ1-4; 10 bases agree with TRBD1. The J segment lost 5 bases and the V segment lost 5 bases, leaving 6 bases of the junction unmatched. The germline V gene encodes CDR1 SGDLS and CDR2 YYNGEE. CDR3 length equals 15 residues. The CDR3 nucleotides read TGTGCCAGCAGTCACCGGGACAGGGGAAATGAAAAACTGTTTTTT. Protein product: CASSHRDRGNEKLFF.

This chain joins TRBV19 and TRBJ2-7; TRBD1 matches 8 bases. V lost 3 bases, J lost 7 bases, and 5 bases stayed unmatched. Germline V gene data show CDR1 as LNHDA and CDR2 as SQIVND (reference sequence). The CDR3 length is 13 residues. CDR3 loop: CASSIPGGGEQYF. The CDR3 bases are TGTGCCAGTAGTATCCCAGGGGGCGGAGAGCAGTACTTC.

The rearrangement links TRBV24-1 to TRBJ2-7; possible D gene TRBD1, 6 bases. The ends were cut back, 6 bases at V and 5 bases at J, with 7 bases in the middle. This CDR3 is built from 11 residues. Germline CDR1 and CDR2: KGHDR and SFDVKD. CDR3: CATSPGDEQYF. The CDR3, as DNA: TGTGCCACCAGTCCAGGGGACGAGCAGTACTTC.

The chain employs TRBV6-5 and TRBJ2-1; 10 nucleotides agree with TRBD1. V was pared by 6 bases and J by 6 bases, with 8 bases of the junction left unmatched. This CDR3 has 15 amino acids. Germline CDR1 MNHEY, CDR2 SVGAGI. DNA of the CDR3: TGTGCCAGCAGCCGACAGGGGGCGAAATCCAATGAGCAGTTCTTC. This codes for CASSRQGAKSNEQFF.

The chain uses TRBV5-6 and TRBJ1-6; TRBD1 is a possible D gene (5 bases). Trimming removed 2 bases from V and 10 bases from J, with 13 bases in between. The CDR3 runs to 14 residues. Germline CDR1 SGHDT, CDR2 YYEEEE. This CDR3 is CASSFNRHESPLHF. CDR3 in DNA: TGTGCCAGCAGCTTTAACAGGCATGAATCACCCCTCCACTTT.

The J gene is TRBJ2-3, the V gene TRBV30; D may be TRBD1 (5 bases). Germline-derived CDR1 and CDR2 are GTSNPN and SVGIG (reference sequence). This CDR3 is built from 15 residues. V was trimmed by 3 bases and J by 0 bases, leaving 13 bases between them. CDR3 sequence reads: CAWSLRTSSTDTQYF. CDR3 DNA: TGTGCCTGGAGCCTAAGGACATCAAGCACAGATACGCAGTATTTT.

The rearrangement joins TRBV28 to TRBJ1-4, with 7 bases aligning to TRBD1. From germline, CDR1 is MDHEN and CDR2 SYDVKM. The CDR3 has 15 amino acids. V was clipped by 5 bases and J by 8 bases; unmatched bases: 11. CDR3: CASSTLGTEVEKLFF. DNA of the CDR3: TGTGCCAGCAGTACCCTTGGGACAGAGGTCGAAAAACTGTTTTTT.

The V and J genes are TRBV4-1 and TRBJ1-5, with a weak D call TRBD1 (6 bases). With 0 bases removed from V and 6 bases from J, the gap between germline ends came to 12 bases. Germline V gene data show CDR1 as MGHRA and CDR2 as YSYEKL. The CDR3 consists of 15 residues. The CDR3 is CASSQEGAGGQPQHF. The CDR3 bases are TGCGCCAGCAGCCAAGAGGGGGCAGGCGGTCAGCCCCAGCATTTT.

The chain is built from TRBV11-2 and TRBJ1-1; tentatively, D is TRBD1 (5 bases). Germline V gives CDR1 SGHAT, CDR2 FQNNGV. V gave up 5 bases and J gave up 4 bases, with 14 bases separating them. The CDR3 extends over 14 amino acids. CDR3 protein: CASSEDSRGTEAFF. The CDR3 DNA reads as TGTGCCAGCAGCGAAGACAGCCGAGGCACTGAAGCTTTCTTT.